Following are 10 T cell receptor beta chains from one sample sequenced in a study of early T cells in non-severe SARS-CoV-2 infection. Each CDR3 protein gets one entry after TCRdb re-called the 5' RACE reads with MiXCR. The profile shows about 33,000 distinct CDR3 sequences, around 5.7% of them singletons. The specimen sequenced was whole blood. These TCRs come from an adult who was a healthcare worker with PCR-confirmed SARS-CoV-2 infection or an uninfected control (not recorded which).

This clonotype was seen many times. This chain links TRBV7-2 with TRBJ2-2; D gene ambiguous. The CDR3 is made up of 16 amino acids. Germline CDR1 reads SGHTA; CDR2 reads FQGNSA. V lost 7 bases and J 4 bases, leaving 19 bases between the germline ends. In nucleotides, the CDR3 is TGTGCCAGCATCGCCCGAACCAGAAGTTCCACCGGGGAGCTGTTTTTT. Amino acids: CASIARTRSSTGELFF.

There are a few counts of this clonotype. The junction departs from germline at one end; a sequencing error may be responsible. The CDR3 region has the DNA TGTGCTTGTGGTTACCCTGCCAGGTCCTATGAGCAGTTCTTC. Translating gives CACGYPARSYEQFF. This chain joins TRBV12-5 and TRBJ2-1; D uncertain. In germline, CDR1 is LGHNT, CDR2 FRNRAP. The CDR3 is made up of 14 amino acids.

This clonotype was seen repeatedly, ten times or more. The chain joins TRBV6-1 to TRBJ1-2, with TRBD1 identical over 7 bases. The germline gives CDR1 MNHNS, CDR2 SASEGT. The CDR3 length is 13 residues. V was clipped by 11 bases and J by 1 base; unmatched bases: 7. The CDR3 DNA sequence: TGTGCCTCATGGGACAGCTTTAACTATGGCTACACCTTC. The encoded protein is CASWDSFNYGYTF.

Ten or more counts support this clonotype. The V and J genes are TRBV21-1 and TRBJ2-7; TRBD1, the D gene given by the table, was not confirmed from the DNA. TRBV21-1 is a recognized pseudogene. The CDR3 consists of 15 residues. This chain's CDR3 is CASSKAWTGAYEQYV. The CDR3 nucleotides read TGTGCCAGCAGCAAAGCATGGACAGGGGCCTACGAGCAGTACGTC.

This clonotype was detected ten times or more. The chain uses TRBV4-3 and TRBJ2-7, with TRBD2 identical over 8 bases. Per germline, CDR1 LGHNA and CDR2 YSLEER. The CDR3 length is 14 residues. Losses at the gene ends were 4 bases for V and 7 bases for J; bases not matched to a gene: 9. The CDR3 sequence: CASSPWRGAHEQYV. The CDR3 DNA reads TGCGCCAGCAGCCCTTGGCGGGGGGCGCATGAGCAGTACGTC.

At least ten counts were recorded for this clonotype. Here the CDR3 reads CASSLAGVSTDTQYF. In DNA, the CDR3 is TGTGCCAGCAGTTTAGCTGGGGTTAGCACAGATACGCAGTATTTT. The rearrangement joins TRBV12-3 or TRBV12-4 to TRBJ2-3; D remains ambiguous. The CDR3 is 15 amino acids. Trimming removed 0 bases at V and 0 bases at J, with 7 bases between.

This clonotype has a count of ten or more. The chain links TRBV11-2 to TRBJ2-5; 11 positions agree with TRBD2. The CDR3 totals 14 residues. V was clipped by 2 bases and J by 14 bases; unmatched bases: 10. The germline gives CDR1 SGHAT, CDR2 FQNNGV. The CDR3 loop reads CASSLTGLAAVVYF. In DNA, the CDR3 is TGTGCCAGCAGCTTAACGGGACTAGCGGCAGTCGTTTACTTC.

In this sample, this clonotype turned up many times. The CDR3 sequence: CASSQRKTGIYEQYF. For the CDR3, the DNA is TGTGCCAGCAGTCAACGAAAGACAGGGATCTACGAGCAGTACTTC. The J gene is TRBJ2-7, the V gene TRBV27, with TRBD1 matching 7 bases. This CDR3 is built from 15 residues. After removal of 5 bases from V and 3 bases from J, the junction contained 10 bases not matched to a gene. CDR1 MNHEY and CDR2 SMNVEV come from the germline V gene (reference sequence).

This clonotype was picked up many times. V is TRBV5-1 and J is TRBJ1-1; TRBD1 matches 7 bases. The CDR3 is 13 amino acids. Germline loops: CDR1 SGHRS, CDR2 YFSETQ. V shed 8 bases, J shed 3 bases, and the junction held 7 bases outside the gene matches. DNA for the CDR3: TGCGCCAGTCGACAGGGAATGGACACTGAAGCTTTCTTT. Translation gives CASRQGMDTEAFF.

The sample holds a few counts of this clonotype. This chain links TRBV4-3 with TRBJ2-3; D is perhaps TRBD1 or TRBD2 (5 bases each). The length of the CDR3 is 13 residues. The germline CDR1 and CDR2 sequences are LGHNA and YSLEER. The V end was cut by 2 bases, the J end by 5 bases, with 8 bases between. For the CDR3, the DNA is TGCGCCAGCAGCCAAAGTGGGGGAGATACGCAGTATTTT. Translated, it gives CASSQSGGDTQYF.